This T cell receptor beta chain stems from a study of shared clonotypes between healthy human individuals. Profiling relied on immunoSEQ multiplex PCR, and the TCRdb table lists in-frame clones only, not all of them. The sample has approximately 2,000,000 clones, just under 95% seen once; the top ten hold around 0.35%. The TCR originated in a man between 18 and 35 years old in good health. Some clones in this sample may be carry-over from other donors' samples. The specimen was naive CD4+ T cells from PBMCs. Subset given: CD45RA+ positively selected.

DNA for the CDR3: TGTGCCAGCAGTTTTAGGGGGCTGGGAGAGCAGTTCTTC. Its protein product is CASSFRGLGEQFF. This chain joins TRBV28 and TRBJ2-1; the match to TRBD1 covers 7 bases. Germline trimming cut 3 bases from V and 10 bases from J; bases unmatched to any gene: 6. Germline V gene data show CDR1 as MDHEN and CDR2 as SYDVKM. The CDR3 runs to 13 residues.